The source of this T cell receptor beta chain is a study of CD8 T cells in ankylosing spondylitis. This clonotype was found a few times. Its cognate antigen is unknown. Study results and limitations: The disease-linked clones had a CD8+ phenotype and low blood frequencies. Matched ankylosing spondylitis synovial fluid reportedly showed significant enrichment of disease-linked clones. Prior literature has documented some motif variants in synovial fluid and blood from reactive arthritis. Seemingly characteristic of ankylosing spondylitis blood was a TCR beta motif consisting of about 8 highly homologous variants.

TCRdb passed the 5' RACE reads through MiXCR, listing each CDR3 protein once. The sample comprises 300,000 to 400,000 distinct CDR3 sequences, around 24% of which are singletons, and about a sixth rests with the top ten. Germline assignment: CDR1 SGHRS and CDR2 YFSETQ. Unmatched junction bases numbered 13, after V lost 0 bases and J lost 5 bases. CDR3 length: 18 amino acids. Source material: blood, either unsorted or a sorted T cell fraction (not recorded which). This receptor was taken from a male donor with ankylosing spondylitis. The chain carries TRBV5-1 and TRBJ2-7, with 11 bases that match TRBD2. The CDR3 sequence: CASSLGYPPSGRRNEQYF. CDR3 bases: TGCGCCAGCAGCTTGGGTTATCCCCCTAGCGGGAGGAGGAACGAGCAGTACTTC.